This T cell receptor (beta chain) was found in a study of molecular identifiers for immune sequencing clone quantification. This clonotype appeared a few times. Antigen unknown. Both previously described methods and listed TCR primers were employed to make bulk TCR libraries. TCRdb reprocessed the PCR reads with MiXCR, giving one entry per CDR3 protein. This sample has about half a million distinct CDR3 sequences, with 20% to 25% found just once. Sorting selected naive CD8 T cells with a CD8+CD4-CCR7+CD45RA+ phenotype. Trimming shortened V by 0 bases and J by 0 bases, and 11 bases separated the two germline ends. CDR3 length: 16 residues. Germline V gene data show CDR1 as SGHVS and CDR2 as FNYEAQ. Findings and limits, study-wide: Clones that exceeded 20 RNA copies held over 98% of effector molecules, yet under 1% in naive cells. A single cell's spiked Jurkat TCR RNA was reportedly detectable among one million naive cells.

Sequenced: naive CD8+ T cells from blood, with Jurkat cell RNA spiked in. Subset meaning: FACS-sorted CD8+CD4-CCR7+CD45RA+ naive T cells. The sequence was obtained from a human donor in good health. Some libraries in this study had Jurkat cell RNA spiked in. V is TRBV7-6 and J is TRBJ1-1; D might be TRBD1 (6 bases). The CDR3 spells CASSLAWDNMNTEAFF. The CDR3 DNA reads as TGTGCCAGCAGCTTAGCGTGGGACAACATGAACACTGAAGCTTTCTTT.